The sequence of this TCR beta chain was determined in a study of vaccination and CD4 T cells after COVID-19 (dated 2022 in TCRdb). The study in broad terms: The convalescent cohort included six males and four females, with two Hispanic individuals, seven Caucasians, two Asians and one multiracial person. Each participant got two doses of either the Pfizer-BioNTech BNT162b2 vaccine (n=8) or the Moderna mRNA-1273 vaccine (n=2). Post-COVID blood samples from convalescent patients were collected a median of around 100 days after diagnosis, with a range of roughly 35 to 180 days. The time from the second vaccine dose to post-vaccine blood sampling had a median of roughly 77 days and ranged from about 12 to 241 days. Overlapping spike peptide pools from SARS-CoV-2 and from the common cold coronaviruses HCoV-NL63, HCoV-OC43 and HCoV-229E were used as culture stimuli. Control cultures used a CEFX viral epitope pool as positive control, an HIV-1 Nef peptide pool as negative control, or no peptide. The spike-specific CD4+ TCR repertoire was compared before and after mRNA vaccination in approximately ten COVID-19 convalescent patients and a few infection-naive healthy vaccine recipients. In an earlier paper using these donors, memory CD4+ T cell crossreactivity between SARS-CoV-2 and common cold coronavirus spike proteins was assessed at the TCR clonotype level. The research as a whole found: In convalescent patients, nearly all vaccine-specific clones (304 of 307) were found to be mono-reactive for SARS-CoV-2 spike rather than cross-reactive with common cold coronaviruses. An increase in the median number of SARS-CoV-2-reactive clonotypes from around 20 after infection to a few dozen after vaccination was observed, but the change was not found to be significant. In convalescent patients, a median approximately 83% of post-vaccine SARS-CoV-2-reactive clones were detected only after vaccination, and vaccine-specific priming was suggested by this finding. Only a relatively small number of convalescent patients were included in the study, and early timepoints following natural infection were not analyzed.

The treatment or condition label of this sample denotes: 10-day PBMC culture with coronavirus spike peptide pools or control peptides (ViraFEST assay). CD4+ T cells from unexposed donors were collected before the COVID-19 pandemic (2011-2018). The ViraFEST assay, used in the study, expanded antigen-specific T cells with peptide pools and then identified the expanded clonotypes through TCR sequencing. Each well held about 2.2 million PBMCs cultured in IMDM containing roughly 5% human AB serum and 9 to 10 IU/ml IL-2, with 8 to 10 ug/ml peptide pools added. On days 3 and 7, half of the culture medium was replaced with fresh IL-2-containing medium. After 10 days of culture, CD4+ T cells were isolated by negative selection with the EasySep CD4+ T cell isolation kit. Unexposed donor CD4+ T cells were tested for reactivity to SARS-CoV-2 S and N and four common cold coronavirus spike pools, as cell number allowed. Ficoll-Paque Plus gradient centrifugation was used to isolate PBMCs from whole blood, and the isolated PBMCs were then either used fresh or cryopreserved at -140C. Each culture condition was generally run in triplicate wells. Leukapheresis product for the unexposed donors was purchased commercially.

The library was obtained by PCR. DNA from cultured CD4+ T cells underwent TCR sequencing with the Oncomine TCR Beta short-read assay at the Johns Hopkins FTIC core. The QIAamp micro DNA kit was used to extract genomic DNA from the cultured CD4+ T cells. Oncomine TCR Beta libraries from cultured CD4+ T cells were pooled using unique dual indexes and sequenced on an Illumina iSeq 100. As for how the authors treated the data: Non-productive sequences were removed, and CDR3s that did not start with C, did not end with F or W, or were shorter than 7 amino acids were discarded. Antigen-specific clonotypes were identified with the MANAFEST web application by comparing peptide-stimulated wells with reference and other culture wells. To be called positive, a clone needed an FDR below 0.05, an odds ratio above 5, and a productive frequency above 0.1% in at least two of three replicate wells. A clonotype was classed as cross-reactive if the clonotype showed significant expansion both in SARS-CoV-2 spike wells and in at least one common cold coronavirus spike condition. Similarity between CDR3 sequences was evaluated in R version 3.6.1 using Levenshtein distances (stringdist) and unrooted phylogenetic trees (ape). Using fastp trimming at Q25 and MiXCR clonotype assembly, TCRdb reanalyzed the public sequencing data and kept in-frame beta chains. Rows with a matching CDR3 protein are joined into one entry that keeps the most common DNA and genes. The V and J calls and clone size come from TCRdb's table, not from the authors' own analysis. The sample includes approximately 2,000 distinct CDR3 sequences, with roughly 55% observed a single time. The ten largest clones capture roughly 79% of the sample.

A distance of 13 bases separates the germline ends of V and J, which lose 6 bases and 4 bases respectively. Including the terminal cysteine and phenylalanine, the CDR3 comprises 14 residues. The read is trimmed to its CDR3 DNA, 42 bases read in frame from base 1. Reading the germline V gene gives CDR1 MDHEN and CDR2 SYDVKM. Points on this clonotype: Its specific antigen is unknown. Nothing much larger sits one base from this clone, and base qualities are not available.

Sequenced sample: CD4+ T cells from blood, cultured in vitro. This receptor chain uses TRBV28 and TRBJ2-1; the D region is possibly TRBD1 or TRBD2, each matching across 6 bases. This TCR was recovered from a human donor in good health. This receptor has the CDR3 CASRAGGSYNEQFF. The nucleotides read TGTGCCAGCAGAGCCGGGGGCTCATACAATGAGCAGTTCTTC.